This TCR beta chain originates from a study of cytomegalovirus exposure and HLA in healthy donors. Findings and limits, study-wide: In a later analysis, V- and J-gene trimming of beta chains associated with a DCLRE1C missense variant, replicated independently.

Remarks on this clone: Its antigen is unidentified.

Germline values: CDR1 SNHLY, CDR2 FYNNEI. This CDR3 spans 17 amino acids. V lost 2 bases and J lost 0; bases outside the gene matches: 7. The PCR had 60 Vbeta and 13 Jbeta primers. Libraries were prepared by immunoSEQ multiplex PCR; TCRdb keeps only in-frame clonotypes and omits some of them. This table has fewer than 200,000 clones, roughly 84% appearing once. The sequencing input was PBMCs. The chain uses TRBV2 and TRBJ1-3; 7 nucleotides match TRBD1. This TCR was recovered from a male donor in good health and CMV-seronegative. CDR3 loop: CASSEPDRVVSGNTIYF. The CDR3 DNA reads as TGTGCCAGCAGTGAACCTGACAGGGTAGTCTCTGGAAACACCATATATTTT.